The next 21 T cell receptor beta chains were all read from a single sample in a study of blood T cell repertoires in COVID-19 (dated by TCRdb to the early 2020s). Libraries were prepared through the immunoSEQ multiplex PCR assay. Sourced from immuneACCESS, this table was stored by TCRdb with only in-frame sequences that have V and J called. A share of the clones is absent; for the studies checked, an unresolved V gene accounts for under half, and the remainder has no known explanation. This sample is represented by roughly 100,000 clones; 70% to 90% of them were singletons. Roughly 4.2% of the sample goes to the ten largest clones. Specimen: peripheral blood. Receptors originate from a human donor with COVID-19, enrolled during active disease. The donor label of this sample is uncertain.

This rearrangement joins TRBV19 to TRBJ1-6, with D possibly TRBD1 on 5 matching bases. Germline V gene data show CDR1 as LNHDA and CDR2 as SQIVND (reference sequence). V was shortened by 5 bases and J by 8 bases, with 13 bases between the two germline ends. This CDR3 region has 14 residues. CDR3 sequence reads: CASSGTGRYSPLHF. DNA for the CDR3: TGTGCCAGTAGTGGTACAGGAAGATATTCACCCCTCCACTTT.

For this clone: A junction end diverges from the germline sequence, so it may reflect a read error. V usage is TRBV7-2 and J usage is TRBJ1-1, with a tentative D call TRBD1 (5 bases). Germline assignment: CDR1 SGHTA and CDR2 FQGNSA. The CDR3 covers 14 residues. CDR3 DNA: TGTGCCAGCAGCTTAGTATCAGGGAACGCTGAAGCTTTCTTT. Translation: CASSLVSGNAEAFF.

The V gene is TRBV19, the J gene TRBJ1-2; D gene ambiguous. The V gene's germline CDR1 is LNHDA and CDR2 SQIVND (reference sequence). The ends were cut back, 3 bases at V and 8 bases at J, with 16 bases in the middle. The CDR3 runs to 14 residues. CDR3 coding DNA: TGTGCCAGTAGTATCCTGGTGGCGGGTTTGGGCTACACCTTC. Translation: CASSILVAGLGYTF. Drawing the rest from reference TRBV19 and TRBJ1-2, the complete variable domain is DGGITQSPKYLFRKEGQNVTLSCEQNLNHDAMYWYRQDPGQGLRLIYYSQIVNDFQKGDIAEGYSVSREKKESFPLTVTSAQKNPTAFYLCASSILVAGLGYTFGSGTRLTVV.

This clone was observed a handful of times. V gene TRBV11-1 combines with J gene TRBJ1-4; D possibly corresponds to TRBD1 (5 bases). V lost 5 bases to trimming and J lost 0 bases, with 10 bases between them. Germline loops: CDR1 SGHAT, CDR2 FQDESV (reference sequence). The CDR3 runs to 15 residues. The CDR3 loop is CASSPRTTTNEKLFF. The CDR3 DNA reads as TGTGCCAGCAGCCCACGGACAACAACTAATGAAAAACTGTTTTTT.

The V call is TRBV6-5, the J call TRBJ2-5, with TRBD1 identical over 7 bases. The ends lost 5 bases at V and 0 bases at J; junction bases unmatched: 6. CDR1 is MNHEY and CDR2 is SVGAGI in the germline V gene. The CDR3 is 15 residues long. Here the CDR3 DNA reads TGTGCCAGCAGTCGACAGGGCTCGTACCAAGAGACCCAGTACTTC. It translates to CASSRQGSYQETQYF.

The genes are TRBV5-1 and TRBJ1-4; maybe TRBD1 (5 bases). The CDR3 totals 18 residues. The germline gives CDR1 SGHRS, CDR2 YFSETQ. For the CDR3, the DNA is TGCTCCGCGGGGCAGAGCTTTCCCAAAACTTTCTTTAATGAAAAACTGTTTTTT. As protein: CSAGQSFPKTFFNEKLFF.

The genes are TRBV5-6 and TRBJ2-5; TRBD2 agrees at 7 bases. V trimming: 1 base; J trimming: 3 bases; junction bases outside the gene matches: 6. The length of the CDR3 is 15 residues. Germline CDR1 and CDR2: SGHDT and YYEEEE. CDR3 amino acids: CASSLFGLVKETQYF. The CDR3 nucleotides are TGTGCCAGCAGCTTGTTCGGACTAGTAAAAGAGACCCAGTACTTC.

CDR3 sequence reads: CASSEGESNYGYTF. CDR3 in DNA: TGTGCCAGCTCAGAGGGGGAATCTAACTATGGCTACACCTTC. The genes are TRBV18 and TRBJ1-2, with D maybe TRBD1 (6 bases). CDR1 is KGHSH, CDR2 LQKENI, per germline. The CDR3 is 14 amino acids. Trimming pared 5 bases from V and 0 bases from J, leaving 10 bases between.

The chain uses TRBV5-8 and TRBJ2-7, with D possibly being TRBD2 (6 bases). The CDR3 has 14 amino acids. Germline lookup yields CDR1 SGHTS and CDR2 YDEGEE. V gave up 4 bases and J gave up 2 bases, with 13 bases separating them. DNA for the CDR3: TGTGCCAGCAGCGAGGGACTCTCGACCTACGAGCAGTACTTC. Translation: CASSEGLSTYEQYF. Complete variable domain (other parts from reference TRBV5-8 and TRBJ2-7): EAGVTQSPTHLIKTRGQQATLRCSPISGHTSVYWYQQALGLGLQFLLWYDEGEERNRGNFPPRFSGRQFPNYSSELNVNALELEDSALYLCASSEGLSTYEQYFGPGTRLTVT.

The chain uses TRBV12-5 and TRBJ2-1, with a possible D match to TRBD2 (6 bases). The ends were cut back, 7 bases at V and 0 bases at J, with 16 bases in the middle. The CDR3 runs to 16 residues. From germline, CDR1 is LGHNT and CDR2 FRNRAP. CDR3 residues: CASARPRDSSYNEQFF. DNA for the CDR3: TGTGCTAGTGCTCGACCCCGGGACTCCTCCTACAATGAGCAGTTCTTC. Combining the CDR3 with reference TRBV12-5 and TRBJ2-1 gives the whole variable domain DARVTQTPRHKVTEMGQEVTMRCQPILGHNTVFWYRQTMMQGLELLAYFRNRAPLDDSGMPKDRFSAEMPDATLATLKIQPSEPRDSAVYFCASARPRDSSYNEQFFGPGTRLTVL.

The chain recombines TRBV5-1 with TRBJ2-2, with 10 bases that match TRBD2. CDR1 is SGHRS and CDR2 is YFSETQ in the germline V gene. Trimming at V came to 4 bases and at J to 1 base, leaving 4 bases not matched to a gene. The CDR3 totals 16 residues. The DNA for the CDR3 is TGCGCCAGCAGCCCCACTAGCGGGAAGAACACCGGGGAGCTGTTTTTT. It is translated as CASSPTSGKNTGELFF.

The chain recombines TRBV6-1 with TRBJ2-7, with TRBD2 matching 10 bases. The CDR3 has 16 residues. The junction had 10 bases not matched to a gene; V was cut back by 2 bases and J by 6 bases. Germline V gene sequence: CDR1 MNHNS, CDR2 SASEGT. The CDR3 DNA sequence: TGTGCCAGCAGTGAATTGATTCTAGCGGGAGTAGCCGAGCAGTACTTC. Its protein is CASSELILAGVAEQYF.

This chain uses TRBV9 with TRBJ2-1; 9 bases agree with TRBD1. V gave up 4 bases and J gave up 7 bases; unmatched junction bases: 6. This CDR3 region has 14 residues. The germline gives CDR1 SGDLS, CDR2 YYNGEE. The CDR3 protein is CASSIQGAQNEQFF. The CDR3 DNA sequence: TGTGCCAGCAGCATACAGGGGGCGCAGAATGAGCAGTTCTTC. Based on the CDR3 plus reference TRBV9 and TRBJ2-1, the full variable domain is DSGVTQTPKHLITATGQRVTLRCSPRSGDLSVYWYQQSLDQGLQFLIQYYNGEERAKGNILERFSAQQFPDLHSELNLSSLELGDSALYFCASSIQGAQNEQFFGPGTRLTVL.

CDR3 nucleotide sequence: TGTGCCAGCAGTCCGGGACAGGGGGCCAGGCAGTACTTC. It codes for CASSPGQGARQYF. The chain carries TRBV6-6 and TRBJ2-7; TRBD1 matches at 12 bases. CDR3 size: 13 residues. CDR1 is MNHNY and CDR2 is SVGAGI in the germline V gene (reference sequence). V shed 5 bases and J 9 bases; nucleotides not matched to a gene: 5.

This clone was recorded once. This chain uses TRBV11-2 with TRBJ1-1; a weak D match, TRBD1 (6 bases). This CDR3 spans 14 amino acids. Germline V gene lookup returns CDR1 SGHAT and CDR2 FQNNGV. V gave up 5 bases and J gave up 3 bases, with 13 bases separating them. The chain's CDR3 is CASSPGQSDTEAFF. Written as DNA, the CDR3 is TGTGCCAGCAGCCCCGGACAGAGTGACACTGAAGCTTTCTTT.

V gene TRBV4-1 combines with J gene TRBJ2-7; 7 nucleotides agree with TRBD1. Germline CDR1 reads MGHRA; CDR2 reads YSYEKL. Losses at the gene ends were 1 base for V and 0 bases for J; bases not matched to a gene: 3. CDR3 length: 15 amino acids. CDR3 in DNA: TGCGCCAGCAGCCAAGGGACAGGAAGCTCCTACGAGCAGTACTTC. This codes for CASSQGTGSSYEQYF.

The chain couples TRBV3-1 (or the pseudogene TRBV3-2) to TRBJ2-4; TRBD2 matches at 15 bases. The trim removed 4 bases at V and 1 base at J, leaving 5 bases unmatched. The CDR3 is 18 amino acids. CDR1 is LGHDT and CDR2 is YNNKEL in the germline V gene (reference sequence). CDR3 sequence (DNA): TGTGCCAGCAGCCCCGGACTAGCGGGAGGGGGGGCCAAAAACATTCAGTACTTC. Its protein is CASSPGLAGGGAKNIQYF.

The chain joins TRBV5-1 to TRBJ2-7; TRBD1 matches at 10 bases. J lost 3 bases, V lost 5 bases, and 8 bases had no gene match. This CDR3 is 15 amino acids long. Per germline, CDR1 SGHRS and CDR2 YFSETQ. DNA of the CDR3: TGCGCCAGCAGGCCCGGGACAGGGGATTACTACGAGCAGTACTTC. Protein: CASRPGTGDYYEQYF. The complete variable domain, with remaining parts taken from reference TRBV5-1 and TRBJ2-7, reads KAGVTQTPRYLIKTRGQQVTLSCSPISGHRSVSWYQQTPGQGLQFLFEYFSETQRNKGNFPGRFSGRQFSNSRSEMNVSTLELGDSALYLCASRPGTGDYYEQYFGPGTRLTVT.

The chain has TRBV9 and TRBJ1-3; D unclear. The CDR3 contains 15 residues. Germline CDR1 and CDR2: SGDLS and YYNGEE. Trimming pared 0 bases from V and 4 bases from J, leaving 11 bases between. The CDR3 here is CASSVGTQGGNTIYF. The DNA of the CDR3 is TGTGCCAGCAGCGTAGGGACTCAAGGAGGAAACACCATATATTTT.

The chain is built from TRBV18 and TRBJ1-2, with D tentatively TRBD1 (6 bases). Trimming pared 6 bases from V and 6 bases from J, leaving 20 bases between. Germline-derived CDR1 and CDR2 are KGHSH and LQKENI. This CDR3 contains 15 residues. The CDR3 sequence is CASSPRDGGLDGYTF. CDR3 nucleotides: TGTGCCAGCTCCCCGAGAGACGGGGGGCTGGATGGCTACACCTTC. Full variable domain (missing parts from reference TRBV18 and TRBJ1-2): NAGVMQNPRHLVRRRGQEARLRCSPMKGHSHVYWYRQLPEEGLKFMVYLQKENIIDESGMPKERFSAEFPKEGPSILRIQQVVRGDSAAYFCASSPRDGGLDGYTFGSGTRLTVV.

The chain's CDR3 is CASSGGQASSYEQYF. DNA of the CDR3: TGTGCCAGCAGCGGGGGACAGGCTAGTTCCTACGAGCAGTACTTC. V usage is TRBV7-9 and J usage is TRBJ2-7, with 8 bases matching TRBD1. Germline V gene sequence: CDR1 SEHNR, CDR2 FQNEAQ (reference sequence). V lost 5 bases to trimming and J lost 1 base; unmatched junction nucleotides: 7. The CDR3 loop spans 15 amino acids.